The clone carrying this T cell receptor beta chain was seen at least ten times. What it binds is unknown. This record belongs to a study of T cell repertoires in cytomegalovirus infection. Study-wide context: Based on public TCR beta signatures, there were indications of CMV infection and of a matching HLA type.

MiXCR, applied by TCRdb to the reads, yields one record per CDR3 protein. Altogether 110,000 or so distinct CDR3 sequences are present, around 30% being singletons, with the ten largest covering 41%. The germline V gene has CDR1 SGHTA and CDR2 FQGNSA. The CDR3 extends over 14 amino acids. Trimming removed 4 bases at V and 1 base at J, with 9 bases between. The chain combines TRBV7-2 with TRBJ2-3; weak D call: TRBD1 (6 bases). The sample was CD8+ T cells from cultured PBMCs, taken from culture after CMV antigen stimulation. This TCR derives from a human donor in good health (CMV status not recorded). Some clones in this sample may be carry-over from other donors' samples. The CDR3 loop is CASSSAGGTDTQYF. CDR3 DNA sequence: TGTGCCAGCAGCTCCGCAGGGGGCACAGATACGCAGTATTTT.